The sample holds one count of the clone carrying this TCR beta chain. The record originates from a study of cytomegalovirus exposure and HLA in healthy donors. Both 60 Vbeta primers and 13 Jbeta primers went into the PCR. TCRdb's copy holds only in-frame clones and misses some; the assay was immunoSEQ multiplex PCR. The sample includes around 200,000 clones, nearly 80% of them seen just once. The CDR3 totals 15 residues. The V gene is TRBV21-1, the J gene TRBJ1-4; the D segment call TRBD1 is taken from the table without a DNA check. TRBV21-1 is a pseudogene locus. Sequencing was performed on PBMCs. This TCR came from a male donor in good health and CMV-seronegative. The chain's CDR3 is CASSNIGDRNEKLFF. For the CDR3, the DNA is TGTGCCAGCAGCAACATCGGGGACAGAAATGAAAAACTGTTTTTT.